These 18 T cell receptor beta chains were all obtained from the same sample, sequenced in a study of T cells in Graves' hyperthyroidism and ophthalmopathy. RNA transcripts provided the source from which TCR beta CDR3 regions were amplified. First-round RT-PCR of the TCR CDR3 relied on the HTBI primer set. TCRdb re-called the multiplex PCR reads through MiXCR, storing one row per CDR3 protein. The sample has about 500,000 distinct CDR3 sequences, 15% to 20% seen once. Material for sequencing was blood. The receptors shown here come from a woman aged 25 to 39 with Graves' ophthalmopathy.

This clonotype came up many times. The chain combines TRBV7-6 with TRBJ2-7; D is possibly TRBD1 or TRBD2 (5 bases each). The CDR3 consists of 11 residues. Trimming removed 3 bases from V and 5 bases from J, with 5 bases in between. Germline CDR1 reads SGHVS; CDR2 reads FNYEAQ. CDR3 sequence (DNA): TGTGCCAGCAGCTTGGGGGACGAGCAGTACTTC. Amino acid sequence: CASSLGDEQYF.

In this sample, this clonotype turned up many times. The rearrangement uses TRBV5-1 and TRBJ2-1, with D perhaps assigned TRBD1 or TRBD2 (5 bases each). V lost 4 bases, J lost 3 bases, and 20 bases lay in between. Germline V lookup: CDR1 SGHRS, CDR2 YFSETQ. This CDR3 spans 17 amino acids. The CDR3 here is CASSLTSGTAVYNEQFF. CDR3 sequence (DNA): TGCGCCAGCAGCCTCACCTCCGGGACGGCTGTCTACAATGAGCAGTTCTTC. Complete variable domain (other parts from reference TRBV5-1 and TRBJ2-1): KAGVTQTPRYLIKTRGQQVTLSCSPISGHRSVSWYQQTPGQGLQFLFEYFSETQRNKGNFPGRFSGRQFSNSRSEMNVSTLELGDSALYLCASSLTSGTAVYNEQFFGPGTRLTVL.

Concerning this clonotype: This could be a read error, since a much larger clone is one nucleotide away. This chain uses TRBV11-2 with TRBJ2-1; either TRBD1 or TRBD2 may supply D (5 bases each). Germline V CDR1 and CDR2: SGHAT, FQNNGV. Deletions cut 3 bases from V and 10 bases from J, with 16 bases between. This CDR3 spans 14 amino acids. CDR3 residues: CASSFEGSGREQFF. Here the CDR3 DNA reads TGTGCCAGCAGCTTTGAGGGGTCCGGAAGGGAGCAGTTCTTC.

This clonotype was seen only a few times. J is TRBJ2-3 and V is TRBV19; 10 bases agree with TRBD2. In germline, CDR1 is LNHDA, CDR2 SQIVND (reference sequence). The CDR3 runs 15 residues. Unmatched junction bases numbered 6, after V lost 7 bases and J lost 2 bases. CDR3 sequence (DNA): TGTGCCAGTACCTGGACTAGCGGTTACACAGATACGCAGTATTTT. Translating gives CASTWTSGYTDTQYF.

This clonotype was counted only a few times. The chain uses TRBV20-1 and TRBJ2-1, with D unclear. The germline gives CDR1 DFQATT, CDR2 SNEGSKA (reference sequence). The CDR3 length is 13 residues. Between the trimmed V and J ends, which lost 2 bases and 4 bases, there was a span of 9 bases. The chain's CDR3 is CSARHGDYNEQFF. Written as DNA, the CDR3 is TGCAGTGCTAGACACGGAGATTACAATGAGCAGTTCTTC.

This clonotype was counted at least ten times. The chain combines TRBV11-1 with TRBJ2-2; D possibly corresponds to TRBD2 (5 bases). The CDR3 length is 16 residues. Trimming took off 0 bases at V and 2 bases at J, with 10 bases between the two ends. Germline loops: CDR1 SGHAT, CDR2 FQDESV (reference sequence). The CDR3 loop is CASSLARARNTGELFF. The CDR3 coding sequence is TGTGCCAGCAGCTTAGCGCGGGCAAGAAACACCGGGGAGCTGTTTTTT.

This clonotype was recorded many times. Here the CDR3 reads CASSVGADLSTGELFF. As DNA, the CDR3 is TGTGCCAGCAGCGTAGGGGCCGACCTTAGCACCGGGGAGCTGTTTTTT. The J gene is TRBJ2-2, the V gene TRBV9; D ambiguous. Germline-derived CDR1 and CDR2 are SGDLS and YYNGEE. V gave up 0 bases and J gave up 4 bases, with 13 bases separating them. This CDR3 is 16 amino acids long.

This clonotype was found a few times. The chain joins TRBV7-9 to TRBJ2-7; unclear D gene. V gave up 0 bases and J gave up 2 bases, with 8 bases separating them. This CDR3 contains 14 residues. Germline assignment: CDR1 SEHNR and CDR2 FQNEAQ (reference sequence). For the CDR3, the DNA is TGTGCCAGCAGCTTAGCGGGTTCCACCTACGAGCAGTACTTC. Protein product: CASSLAGSTYEQYF.

This clonotype was observed a few times. The chain uses TRBV7-9 and TRBJ1-1; no clear D gene. Germline loops: CDR1 SEHNR, CDR2 FQNEAQ (reference sequence). Trimming took off 5 bases at V and 3 bases at J, with 10 bases between the two ends. The length of the CDR3 is 13 residues. The CDR3 region is CASSRFEDTEAFF. The CDR3 DNA reads TGTGCCAGCAGCCGCTTTGAGGACACTGAAGCTTTCTTT.

The table lists this clonotype with many counts. This rearrangement joins TRBV3-1 to TRBJ2-7; 8 nucleotides match TRBD1. Germline CDR1 LGHDT, CDR2 YNNKEL (reference sequence). This CDR3 is 14 amino acids long. The ends lost 4 bases at V and 3 bases at J; junction bases unmatched: 5. The CDR3 region has the DNA TGTGCCAGCAGCCTGGGGGACAGGTTCTACGAGCAGTACTTC. Encoded protein: CASSLGDRFYEQYF.

The table lists this clonotype with a few counts. The J gene is TRBJ2-1, the V gene TRBV6-1; perhaps TRBD1 as D (5 bases). This CDR3 comprises 12 residues. V dropped 10 bases and J dropped 4 bases, with 11 bases sitting between them. CDR1 is MNHNS and CDR2 is SASEGT in the germline V gene. The DNA for the CDR3 is TGTGCCACCCAGACAGCTTACAATGAGCAGTTCTTC. Translation gives CATQTAYNEQFF.

This clonotype was picked up a small number of times. The rearrangement joins TRBV7-3 to TRBJ2-2, with D perhaps TRBD2 (5 bases). Per the germline V gene, CDR1 is SGHTA and CDR2 is FQGTGA. The V gene lost 3 bases and the J gene lost 7 bases, with 12 bases spanning the gap. The CDR3 has 14 residues. The CDR3 sequence: CASSFHRDSGELFF. The CDR3 DNA sequence: TGTGCCAGCAGCTTCCACCGGGATAGCGGGGAGCTGTTTTTT.

This clonotype was seen at least ten times. This sequence joins TRBV29-1 and TRBJ1-1; D gene unclear. The CDR3 extends over 15 amino acids. CDR1 SQVTM and CDR2 ANQGSEA come from the germline V gene. V dropped 5 bases and J dropped 6 bases, with 22 bases sitting between them. CDR3 in amino acids: CSVLRPQVPRPEAFF. The CDR3 DNA sequence: TGCAGCGTTCTCAGACCTCAGGTCCCTAGGCCTGAAGCTTTCTTT.

This clonotype was found a few times. The chain links TRBV6-1 to TRBJ2-6, with TRBD1 as a possible D gene (6 bases). CDR1 is MNHNS, CDR2 SASEGT, per germline. With 6 bases removed from V and 2 bases from J, the gap between germline ends came to 11 bases. This CDR3 has 15 amino acids. CDR3 DNA: TGTGCCAGCAGCAAACAGGGAGCTGGGGCCAACGTCCTGACTTTC. Residues: CASSKQGAGANVLTF.

This clonotype occurred many times. The chain has TRBV28 and TRBJ2-3; D is possibly TRBD2 (6 bases). This CDR3 region has 17 residues. Germline loops: CDR1 MDHEN, CDR2 SYDVKM. Trimming shortened V by 7 bases and J by 1 base, and 21 bases separated the two germline ends. The CDR3 protein is CASKLTPSTGGTDTQYF. CDR3 DNA sequence: TGTGCCAGCAAACTAACCCCGTCAACGGGGGGCACAGATACGCAGTATTTT.

This clonotype was picked up many times. This chain connects TRBV28 to TRBJ2-3; maybe TRBD2 (7 bases). Germline V gives CDR1 MDHEN, CDR2 SYDVKM. Trimming left V 8 bases short and J 3 bases short, with 15 bases between. The CDR3 contains 14 residues. The CDR3 region is CASGSRGGTDTQYF. CDR3 bases: TGTGCCAGCGGTAGCAGGGGAGGGACAGATACGCAGTATTTT.

The rearrangement joins TRBV7-2 to TRBJ1-4, with D uncertain. This CDR3 is 15 amino acids long. Trimming left V 1 base short and J 7 bases short, with 13 bases between. CDR1 and CDR2 (germline): SGHTA, FQGNSA. CDR3 loop: CASSLVGTAVEKLFF. The CDR3 bases are TGTGCCAGCAGCTTAGTGGGCACCGCGGTTGAAAAACTGTTTTTT.

This chain uses TRBV28 with TRBJ2-5; TRBD1 agrees at 9 bases. Germline-derived CDR1 and CDR2 are MDHEN and SYDVKM. V shed 7 bases, J shed 5 bases, and the junction held 8 bases outside the gene matches. This CDR3 region has 14 residues. CDR3 amino acids: CASTGTGNWETQYF. CDR3 nucleotide sequence: TGTGCCAGCACCGGGACAGGGAATTGGGAGACCCAGTACTTC.